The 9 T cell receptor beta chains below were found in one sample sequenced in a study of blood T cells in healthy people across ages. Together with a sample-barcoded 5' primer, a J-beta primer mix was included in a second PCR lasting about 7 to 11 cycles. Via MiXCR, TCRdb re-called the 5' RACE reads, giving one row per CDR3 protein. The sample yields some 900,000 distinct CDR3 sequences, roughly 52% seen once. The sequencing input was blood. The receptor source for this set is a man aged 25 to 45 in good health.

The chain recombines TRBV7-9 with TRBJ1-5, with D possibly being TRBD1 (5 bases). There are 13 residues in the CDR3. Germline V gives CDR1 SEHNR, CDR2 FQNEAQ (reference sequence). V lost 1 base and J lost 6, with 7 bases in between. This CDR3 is CASSLGGIQPQHF. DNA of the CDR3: TGTGCCAGCAGCTTAGGGGGGATTCAGCCCCAGCATTTT.

CDR3 DNA: TGTGCCAGCAGACAGATTTTGATGGGGACGTCTAACTATGGCTACACCTTC. Amino acid sequence: CASRQILMGTSNYGYTF. The chain couples TRBV6-2 or TRBV6-3 to TRBJ1-2; weak D call: TRBD1 (5 bases). Trimming shortened V by 6 bases and J by 0 bases, and 20 bases separated the two germline ends. CDR3 length: 17 residues. The germline gives CDR1 MNHEY, CDR2 SVGEGT.

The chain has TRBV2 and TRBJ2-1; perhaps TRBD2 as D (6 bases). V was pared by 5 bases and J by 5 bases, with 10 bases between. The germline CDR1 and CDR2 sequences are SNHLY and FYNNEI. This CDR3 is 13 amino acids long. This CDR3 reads CASSMRTNNEQFF. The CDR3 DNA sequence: TGTGCCAGCAGTATGCGGACTAACAATGAGCAGTTCTTC.

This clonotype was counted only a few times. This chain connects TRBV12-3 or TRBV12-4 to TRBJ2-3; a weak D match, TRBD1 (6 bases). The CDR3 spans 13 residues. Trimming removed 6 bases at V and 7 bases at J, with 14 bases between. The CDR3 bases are TGTGCCAGCAGGTCAACAGGGCTAAATACGCAGTATTTT. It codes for CASRSTGLNTQYF.

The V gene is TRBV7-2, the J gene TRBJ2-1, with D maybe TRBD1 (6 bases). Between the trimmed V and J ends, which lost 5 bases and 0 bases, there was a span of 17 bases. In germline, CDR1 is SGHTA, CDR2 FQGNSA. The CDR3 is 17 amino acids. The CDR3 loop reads CASSPRGQPSSYNEQFF. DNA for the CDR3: TGTGCCAGCAGCCCCCGAGGACAGCCGAGCTCCTACAATGAGCAGTTCTTC. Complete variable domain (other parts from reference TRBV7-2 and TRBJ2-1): GAGVSQSPSNKVTEKGKDVELRCDPISGHTALYWYRQSLGQGLEFLIYFQGNSAPDKSGLPSDRFSAERTGGSVSTLTIQRTQQEDSAVYLCASSPRGQPSSYNEQFFGPGTRLTVL.

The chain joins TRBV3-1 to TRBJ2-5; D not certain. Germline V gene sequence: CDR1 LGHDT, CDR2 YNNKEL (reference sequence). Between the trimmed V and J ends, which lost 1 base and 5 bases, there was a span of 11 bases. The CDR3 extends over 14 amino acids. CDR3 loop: CASSQGNFRETQYF. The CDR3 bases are TGTGCCAGCAGCCAAGGGAATTTCCGTGAGACCCAGTACTTC.

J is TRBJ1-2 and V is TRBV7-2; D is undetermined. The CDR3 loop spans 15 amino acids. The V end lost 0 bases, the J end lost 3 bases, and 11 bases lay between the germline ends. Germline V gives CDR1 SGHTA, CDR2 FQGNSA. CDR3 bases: TGTGCCAGCAGCTTAGCAGCGATCCAGGACTATGGCTACACCTTC. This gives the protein CASSLAAIQDYGYTF.

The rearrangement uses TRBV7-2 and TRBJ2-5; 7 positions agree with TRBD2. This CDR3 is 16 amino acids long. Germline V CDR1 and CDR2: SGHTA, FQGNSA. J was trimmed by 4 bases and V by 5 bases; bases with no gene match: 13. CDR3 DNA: TGTGCCAGCAGCCGGATGGGTAGCGGGTATAGAGAGACCCAGTACTTC. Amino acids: CASSRMGSGYRETQYF.

The CDR3 bases are TGTGCCAGCAGTAATGGGGCAGTAGTGTTCGGTCTCGAGCAGTACTTC. It is translated as CASSNGAVVFGLEQYF. The chain recombines TRBV7-9 with TRBJ2-7; D may be TRBD1 (5 bases). CDR3 length: 16 amino acids. CDR1 is SEHNR, CDR2 FQNEAQ, per germline (reference sequence). Between the trimmed V and J ends, which lost 6 bases and 6 bases, there was a span of 24 bases.